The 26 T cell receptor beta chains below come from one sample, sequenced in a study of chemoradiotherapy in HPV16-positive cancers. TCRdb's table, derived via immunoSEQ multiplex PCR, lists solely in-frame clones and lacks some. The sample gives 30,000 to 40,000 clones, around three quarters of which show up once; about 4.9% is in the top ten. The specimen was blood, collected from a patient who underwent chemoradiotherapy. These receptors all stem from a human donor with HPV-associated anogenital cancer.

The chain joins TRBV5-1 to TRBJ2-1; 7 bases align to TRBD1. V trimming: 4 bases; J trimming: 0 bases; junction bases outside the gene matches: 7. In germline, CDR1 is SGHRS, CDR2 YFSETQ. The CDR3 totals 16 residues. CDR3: CASSPKQGSSYNEQFF. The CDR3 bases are TGCGCCAGCAGCCCGAAACAGGGGAGCTCCTACAATGAGCAGTTCTTC.

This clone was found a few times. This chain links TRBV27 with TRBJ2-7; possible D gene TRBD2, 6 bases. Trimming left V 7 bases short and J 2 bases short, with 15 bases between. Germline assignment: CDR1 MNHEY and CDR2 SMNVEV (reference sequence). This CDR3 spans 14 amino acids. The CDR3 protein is CASKIGGEPYEQYF. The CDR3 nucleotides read TGTGCCAGCAAAATTGGCGGGGAACCCTACGAGCAGTACTTC.

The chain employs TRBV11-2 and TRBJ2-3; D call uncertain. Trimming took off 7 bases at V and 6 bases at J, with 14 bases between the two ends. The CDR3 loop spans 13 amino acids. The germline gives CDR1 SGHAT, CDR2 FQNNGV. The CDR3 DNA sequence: TGTGCCAGCACCGAAACCCGAGCGGATACGCAGTATTTT. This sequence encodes CASTETRADTQYF.

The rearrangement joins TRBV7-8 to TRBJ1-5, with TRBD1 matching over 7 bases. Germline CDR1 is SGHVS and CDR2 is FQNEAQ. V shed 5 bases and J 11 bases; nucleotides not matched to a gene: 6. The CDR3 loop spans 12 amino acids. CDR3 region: CASSADQGAQHF. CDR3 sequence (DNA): TGTGCCAGCAGCGCCGACCAGGGGGCCCAGCATTTT.

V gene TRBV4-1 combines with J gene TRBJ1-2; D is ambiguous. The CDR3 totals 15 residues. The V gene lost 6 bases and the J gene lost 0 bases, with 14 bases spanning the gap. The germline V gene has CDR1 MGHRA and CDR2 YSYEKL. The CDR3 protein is CASSPLGGTNYGYTF. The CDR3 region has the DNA TGCGCCAGCAGTCCCCTTGGAGGGACTAACTATGGCTACACCTTC.

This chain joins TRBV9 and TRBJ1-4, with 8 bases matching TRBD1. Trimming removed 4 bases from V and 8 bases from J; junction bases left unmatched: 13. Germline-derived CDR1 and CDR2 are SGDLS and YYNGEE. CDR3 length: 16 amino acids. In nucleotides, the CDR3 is TGTGCCAGCAGCACCAGTTCGACAGGGGCGGTGGAAAAACTGTTTTTT. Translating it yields CASSTSSTGAVEKLFF. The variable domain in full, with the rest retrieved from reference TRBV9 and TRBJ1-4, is DSGVTQTPKHLITATGQRVTLRCSPRSGDLSVYWYQQSLDQGLQFLIQYYNGEERAKGNILERFSAQQFPDLHSELNLSSLELGDSALYFCASSTSSTGAVEKLFFGSGTQLSVL.

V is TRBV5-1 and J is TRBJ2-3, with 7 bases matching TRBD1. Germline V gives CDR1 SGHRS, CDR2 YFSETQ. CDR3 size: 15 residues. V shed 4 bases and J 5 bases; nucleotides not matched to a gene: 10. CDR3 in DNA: TGCGCCAGCAGCCTGAACAGGGGCCAGGAAGATACGCAGTATTTT. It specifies CASSLNRGQEDTQYF. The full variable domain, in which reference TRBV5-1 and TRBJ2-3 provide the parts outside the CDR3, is KAGVTQTPRYLIKTRGQQVTLSCSPISGHRSVSWYQQTPGQGLQFLFEYFSETQRNKGNFPGRFSGRQFSNSRSEMNVSTLELGDSALYLCASSLNRGQEDTQYFGPGTRLTVL.

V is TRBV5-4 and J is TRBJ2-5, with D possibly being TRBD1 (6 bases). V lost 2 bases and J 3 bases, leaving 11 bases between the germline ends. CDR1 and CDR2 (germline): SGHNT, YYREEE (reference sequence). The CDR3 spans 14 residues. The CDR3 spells CASSFLDSEETQYF. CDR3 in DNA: TGTGCCAGCAGCTTCTTGGACAGTGAAGAGACCCAGTACTTC.

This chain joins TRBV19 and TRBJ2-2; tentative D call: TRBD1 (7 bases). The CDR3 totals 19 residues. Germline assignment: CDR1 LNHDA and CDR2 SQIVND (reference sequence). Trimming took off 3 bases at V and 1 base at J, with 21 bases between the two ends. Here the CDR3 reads CASSIKRGGRGENTGELFF. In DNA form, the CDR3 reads TGTGCCAGTAGTATTAAACGGGGCGGCAGGGGGGAGAACACCGGGGAGCTGTTTTTT.

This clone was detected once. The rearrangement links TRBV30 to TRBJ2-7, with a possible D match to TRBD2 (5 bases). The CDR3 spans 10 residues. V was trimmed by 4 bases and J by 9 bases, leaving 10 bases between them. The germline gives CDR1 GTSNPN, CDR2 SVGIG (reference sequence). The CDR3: CAWIGERQYF. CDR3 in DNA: TGTGCCTGGATCGGGGAAAGGCAGTACTTC.

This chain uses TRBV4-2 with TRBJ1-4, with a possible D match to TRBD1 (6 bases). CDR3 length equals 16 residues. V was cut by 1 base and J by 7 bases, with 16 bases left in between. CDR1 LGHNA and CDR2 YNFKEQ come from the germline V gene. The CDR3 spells CASSQVGQGGGEKLFF. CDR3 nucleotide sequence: TGTGCCAGCAGCCAAGTCGGGCAGGGAGGGGGTGAAAAACTGTTTTTT.

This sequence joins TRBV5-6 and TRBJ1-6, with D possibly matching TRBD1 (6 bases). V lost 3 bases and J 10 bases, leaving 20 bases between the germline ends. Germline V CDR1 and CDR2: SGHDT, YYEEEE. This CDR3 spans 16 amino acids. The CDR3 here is CASSSGTQGERSPLHF. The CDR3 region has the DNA TGTGCCAGCAGCTCGGGGACACAGGGAGAGAGGTCACCCCTCCACTTT.

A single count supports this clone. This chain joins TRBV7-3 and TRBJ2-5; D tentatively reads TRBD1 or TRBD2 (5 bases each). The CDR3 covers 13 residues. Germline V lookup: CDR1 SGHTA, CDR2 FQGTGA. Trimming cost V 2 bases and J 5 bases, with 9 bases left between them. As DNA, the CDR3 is TGTGCCAGCAGCTTACGCGAGGGGGAGACCCAGTACTTC. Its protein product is CASSLREGETQYF. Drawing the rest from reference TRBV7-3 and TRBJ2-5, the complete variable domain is GAGVSQTPSNKVTEKGKYVELRCDPISGHTALYWYRQSLGQGPEFLIYFQGTGAADDSGLPNDRFFAVRPEGSVSTLKIQRTERGDSAVYLCASSLREGETQYFGPGTRLLVL.

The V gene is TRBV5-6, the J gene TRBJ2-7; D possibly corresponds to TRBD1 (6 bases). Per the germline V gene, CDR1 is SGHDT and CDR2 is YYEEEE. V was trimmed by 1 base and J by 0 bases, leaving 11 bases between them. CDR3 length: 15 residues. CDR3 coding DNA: TGTGCCAGCAGCTTGCAGGGGCCGAGCTCCTACGAGCAGTACTTC. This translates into CASSLQGPSSYEQYF.

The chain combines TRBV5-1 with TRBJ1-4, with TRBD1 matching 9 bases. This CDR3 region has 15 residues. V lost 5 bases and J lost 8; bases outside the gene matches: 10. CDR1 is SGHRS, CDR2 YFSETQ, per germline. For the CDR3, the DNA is TGCGCCAGCAGTCGTCCGGGACAGGGAGGCGAAAAACTGTTTTTT. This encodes CASSRPGQGGEKLFF.

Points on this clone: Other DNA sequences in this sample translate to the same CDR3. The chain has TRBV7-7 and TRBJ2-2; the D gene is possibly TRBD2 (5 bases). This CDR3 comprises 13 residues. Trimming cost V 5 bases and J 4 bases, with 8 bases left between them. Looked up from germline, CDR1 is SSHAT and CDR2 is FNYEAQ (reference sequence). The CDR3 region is CASSPAGTGELFF. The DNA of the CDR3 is TGTGCCAGCAGCCCCGCGGGCACCGGGGAGCTGTTTTTT.

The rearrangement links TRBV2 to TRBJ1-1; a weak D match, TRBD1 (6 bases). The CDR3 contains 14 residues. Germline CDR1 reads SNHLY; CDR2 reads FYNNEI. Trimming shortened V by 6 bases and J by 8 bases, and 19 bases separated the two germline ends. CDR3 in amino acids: CASRRIGGIPEAFF. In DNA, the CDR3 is TGTGCCAGCAGGAGGATAGGGGGGATACCCGAAGCTTTCTTT.

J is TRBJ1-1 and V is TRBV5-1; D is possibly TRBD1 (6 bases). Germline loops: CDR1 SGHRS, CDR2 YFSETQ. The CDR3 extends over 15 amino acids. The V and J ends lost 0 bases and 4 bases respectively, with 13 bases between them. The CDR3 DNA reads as TGCGCCAGCAGCTTGGCGGGGGCGGGGGGCACTGAAGCTTTCTTT. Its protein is CASSLAGAGGTEAFF.

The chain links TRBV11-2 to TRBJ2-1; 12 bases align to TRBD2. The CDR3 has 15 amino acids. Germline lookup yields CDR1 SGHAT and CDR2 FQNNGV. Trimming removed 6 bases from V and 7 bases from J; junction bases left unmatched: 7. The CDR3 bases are TGTGCCAGCAGACCGACTAGCGGGGGCTGGAATGAGCAGTTCTTC. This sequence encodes CASRPTSGGWNEQFF.

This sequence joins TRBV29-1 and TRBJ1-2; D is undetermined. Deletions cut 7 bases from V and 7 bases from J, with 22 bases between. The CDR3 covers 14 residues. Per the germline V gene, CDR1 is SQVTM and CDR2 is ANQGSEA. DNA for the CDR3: TGCAGCGGGCTCCCTGGAGGGAACGAGGGTGGCTACACCTTC. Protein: CSGLPGGNEGGYTF.

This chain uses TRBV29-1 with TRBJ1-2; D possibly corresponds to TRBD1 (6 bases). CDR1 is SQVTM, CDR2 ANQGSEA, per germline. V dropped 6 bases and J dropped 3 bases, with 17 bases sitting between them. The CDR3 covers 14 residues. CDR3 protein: CSVIQGSEHYGYTF. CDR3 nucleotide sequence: TGCAGCGTCATACAGGGTTCGGAACACTATGGCTACACCTTC. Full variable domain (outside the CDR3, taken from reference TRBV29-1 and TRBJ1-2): SAVISQKPSRDICQRGTSLTIQCQVDSQVTMMFWYRQQPGQSLTLIATANQGSEATYESGFVIDKFPISRPNLTFSTLTVSNMSPEDSSIYLCSVIQGSEHYGYTFGSGTRLTVV.

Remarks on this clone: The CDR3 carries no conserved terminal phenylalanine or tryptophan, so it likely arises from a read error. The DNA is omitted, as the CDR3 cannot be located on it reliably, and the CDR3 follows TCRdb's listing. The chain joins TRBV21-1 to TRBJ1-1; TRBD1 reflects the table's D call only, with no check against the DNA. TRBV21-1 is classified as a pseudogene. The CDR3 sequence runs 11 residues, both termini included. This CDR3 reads CARTRQGSEKS.

The CDR3 region has the DNA TGTGCCAGCAGCTTAAGTTTAAGCGGGGGACCCCAAGAGACCCAGTACTTC. This sequence encodes CASSLSLSGGPQETQYF. V and J are TRBV11-3 and TRBJ2-5; 8 bases agree with TRBD2. Germline V gives CDR1 SGHNT, CDR2 YENEEA. The CDR3 is 17 amino acids. The V gene end was trimmed by 2 bases and the J gene end by 1 base; junction bases not matched to a gene: 9.

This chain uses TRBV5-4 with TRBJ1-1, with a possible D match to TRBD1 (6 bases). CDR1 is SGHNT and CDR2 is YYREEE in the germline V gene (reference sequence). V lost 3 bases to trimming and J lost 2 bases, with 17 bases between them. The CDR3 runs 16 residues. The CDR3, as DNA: TGTGCCAGCAGCTGGGGGTGGACAGAGCGAAACACTGAAGCTTTCTTT. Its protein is CASSWGWTERNTEAFF.

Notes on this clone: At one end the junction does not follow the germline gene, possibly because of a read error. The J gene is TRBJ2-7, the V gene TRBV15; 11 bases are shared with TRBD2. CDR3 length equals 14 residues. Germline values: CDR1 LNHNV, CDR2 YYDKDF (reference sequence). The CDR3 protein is CATRLGLAASPLSF. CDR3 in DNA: TGTGCCACCCGCTTGGGACTAGCGGCATCACCACTATCCTTC.

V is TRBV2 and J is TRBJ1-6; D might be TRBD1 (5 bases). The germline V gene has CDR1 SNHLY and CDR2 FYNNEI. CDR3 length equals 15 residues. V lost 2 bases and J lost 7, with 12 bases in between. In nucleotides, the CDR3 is TGTGCCAGCAGTGAAAGCGAGAGACAGAATTCACCCCTCCACTTT. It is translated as CASSESERQNSPLHF.